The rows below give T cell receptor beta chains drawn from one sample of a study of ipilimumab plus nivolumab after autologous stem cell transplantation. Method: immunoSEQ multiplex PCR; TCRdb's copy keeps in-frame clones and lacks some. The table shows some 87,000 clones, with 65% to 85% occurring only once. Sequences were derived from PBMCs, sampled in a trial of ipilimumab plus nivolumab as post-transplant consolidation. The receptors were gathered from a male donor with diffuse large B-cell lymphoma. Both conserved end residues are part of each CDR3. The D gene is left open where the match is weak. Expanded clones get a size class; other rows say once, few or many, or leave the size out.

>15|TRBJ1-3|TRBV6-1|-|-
TGTGCCAGCAGTGAATATAGGACGGGGGGAAACACCATATATTTT
CASSEYRTGGNTIYF
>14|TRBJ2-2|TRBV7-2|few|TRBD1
TGTGCCAGCAGCAAGGGACAGGGGACCGGGGAGCTGTTTTTT
CASSKGQGTGELFF
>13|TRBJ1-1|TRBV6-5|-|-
TGTGCCAGCAGACGCGGACGGTCGAATGAAGCTTTCTTT
CASRRGRSNEAFF
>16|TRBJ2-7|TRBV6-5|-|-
TGTGCCAGCAGTTACTCGGGGGGCCCGAGCTCCTACGAGCAGTACTTC
CASSYSGGPSSYEQYF
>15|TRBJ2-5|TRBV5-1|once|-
TGCGCCAGCAGCGGTTGGGCGCAGGCACAAGAGACCCAGTACTTC
CASSGWAQAQETQYF
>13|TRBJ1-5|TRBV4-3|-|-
TGCGCCAGCAGCCGCTCAGGGGAGGCGCCCCAGCATTTT
CASSRSGEAPQHF
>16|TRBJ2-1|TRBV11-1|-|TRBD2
TGTGCCAGCAGCTGGGGACTAGCGGGGGGCGACAATGAGCAGTTCTTC
CASSWGLAGGDNEQFF
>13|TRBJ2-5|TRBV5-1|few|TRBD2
TGCGCCAGCAGCCCGGGGGGGGAGGAGACCCAGTACTTC
CASSPGGEETQYF
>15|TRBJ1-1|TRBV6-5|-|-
TGTGCCAGCAGTGACTTTCGCGCGGGGGACACTGAAGCTTTCTTT
CASSDFRAGDTEAFF
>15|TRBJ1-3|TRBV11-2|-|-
TGTGCCAGCAGCCCTACCCGGGGGCCTGGAAACACCATATATTTT
CASSPTRGPGNTIYF
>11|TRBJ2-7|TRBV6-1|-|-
TGTGCCAGCAGGACCACCAACGAGCAGTACTTC
CASRTTNEQYF
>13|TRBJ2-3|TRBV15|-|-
TGTGCCACCAGCACCAGGGAGTGGGGTACGCAGTATTTT
CATSTREWGTQYF
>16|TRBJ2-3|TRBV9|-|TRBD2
TGTGCCAGCAGCGTACTCGGGGGGGGTTCCACAGATACGCAGTATTTT
CASSVLGGGSTDTQYF
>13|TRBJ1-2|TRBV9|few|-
TGTGCCAGCAGTACTCCGGGACCCTATGGCTACACCTTC
CASSTPGPYGYTF
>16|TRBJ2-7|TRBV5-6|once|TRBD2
TGTGCCAGCAGCTTGTGGACTAGCGGGGGATCCTACGAGCAGTACTTC
CASSLWTSGGSYEQYF
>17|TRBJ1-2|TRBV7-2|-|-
TGTGCCAGCAGCTTCCTGGGGGGGCAGGCGACTAACTATGGCTACACCTTC
CASSFLGGQATNYGYTF
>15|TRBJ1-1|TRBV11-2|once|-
TGTGCCAGCAGCTTAGGGGTCGGGGGAGGCGCTGAAGCTTTCTTT
CASSLGVGGGAEAFF
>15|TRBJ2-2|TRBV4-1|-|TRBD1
TGCGCCAGCAGCTTACAGGGGGTATCTACCGGGGAGCTGTTTTTT
CASSLQGVSTGELFF
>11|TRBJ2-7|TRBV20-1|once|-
TGCAGTGCTAACCGGGGGTACGAGCAGTACTTC
CSANRGYEQYF
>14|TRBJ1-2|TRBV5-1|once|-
TGCGCCAGCAGCCCCCGGGGGGGCAACTATGGCTACACCTTC
CASSPRGGNYGYTF
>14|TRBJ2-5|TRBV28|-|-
TGTGCCAGCAGTCCCAGGGCGCCCCAAGAGACCCAGTACTTC
CASSPRAPQETQYF
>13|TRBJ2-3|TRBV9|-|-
TGTGCCAGCAGCGTAGCTTTGGGGGATACGCAGTATTTT
CASSVALGDTQYF
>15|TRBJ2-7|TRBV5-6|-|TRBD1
TGTGCCAGCAGCTTGGGAGGGACAGGGGGCTACGAGCAGTACTTC
CASSLGGTGGYEQYF
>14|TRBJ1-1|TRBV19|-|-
TGTGCCAGCACCTACAGTACAGGGAGAACTGAAGCTTTCTTT
CASTYSTGRTEAFF
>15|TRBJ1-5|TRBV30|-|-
TGTGCCTGGAGTGTACCGGGGGTGGGGAATCAGCCCCAGCATTTT
CAWSVPGVGNQPQHF
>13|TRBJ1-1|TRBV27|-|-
TGTGCCAGCAGTTGGGTGTTGAACACTGAAGCTTTCTTT
CASSWVLNTEAFF
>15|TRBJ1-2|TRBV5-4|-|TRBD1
TGTGCCAGCAGCTTGGAACAGGGGCGAGGCTATGGCTACACCTTC
CASSLEQGRGYGYTF
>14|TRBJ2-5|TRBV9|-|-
TGTGCCAGCAGCGTAGAGCAGGGCGGAGAGACCCAGTACTTC
CASSVEQGGETQYF
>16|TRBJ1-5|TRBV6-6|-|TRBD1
TGTGCCAGCACTCGATCGCCCCAGGGGGTCTCCCAGCCCCAGCATTTT
CASTRSPQGVSQPQHF
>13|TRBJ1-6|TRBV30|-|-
TGTGCCTGGAGTGTACAGGTGAATTCACCCCTCCACTTT
CAWSVQVNSPLHF
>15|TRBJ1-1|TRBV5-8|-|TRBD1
TGTGCCAGCAGCTTAATAGGGGGCCCGAACACTGAAGCTTTCTTT
CASSLIGGPNTEAFF
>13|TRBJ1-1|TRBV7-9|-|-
TGTGCCAGCAGCTTATCCTCCAACCTTGAAGCTTTCTTT
CASSLSSNLEAFF
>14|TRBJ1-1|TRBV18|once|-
TGTGCCAGCTCGCCGGTGGGGGGGGGAACTGAAGCTTTCTTT
CASSPVGGGTEAFF
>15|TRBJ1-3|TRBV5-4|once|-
TGTGCCAGCAGCTTGAAGAAACAGGGAGGAAACACCATATATTTT
CASSLKKQGGNTIYF
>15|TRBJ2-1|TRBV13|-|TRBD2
TGTGCCAGCAGCCGCTCTAGCGGGGGGGGGAATGAGCAGTTCTTC
CASSRSSGGGNEQFF
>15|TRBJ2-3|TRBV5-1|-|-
TGCGCCAGCAGCTTGGGAACCTACGACACAGATACGCAGTATTTT
CASSLGTYDTDTQYF
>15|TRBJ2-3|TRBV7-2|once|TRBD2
TGTGCCAGCAGCTTAGCAGCGGGGGGCACAGATACGCAGTATTTT
CASSLAAGGTDTQYF
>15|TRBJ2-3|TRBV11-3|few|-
TGTGCCAGCAGCCTAGGGGTGTCCGTCACAGATACGCAGTATTTT
CASSLGVSVTDTQYF
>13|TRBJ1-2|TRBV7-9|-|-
TGTGCCAGCAGCTTAGGACAGACCGGAGGCTACACCTTC
CASSLGQTGGYTF
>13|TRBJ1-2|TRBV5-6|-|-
TGTGCCAGCAGCCCGGGAGGGGCGAATGGCTACACCTTC
CASSPGGANGYTF
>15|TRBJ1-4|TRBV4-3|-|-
TGCGCCAGCAGCCATAACTCGGCAGGCCCGGTGAAACTGTTTTTT
CASSHNSAGPVKLFF
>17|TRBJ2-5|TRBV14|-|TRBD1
TGTGCCAGCAGCCAGGTTGGCATAAGGGGGCGCGGGGAGACCCAGTACTTC
CASSQVGIRGRGETQYF
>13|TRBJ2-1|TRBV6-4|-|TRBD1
TGTGCCAGCAGCCGACAGGGGGCGGACGAGCAGTTCTTC
CASSRQGADEQFF
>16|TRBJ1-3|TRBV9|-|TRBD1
TGTGCCAGCAGCGGGCTTGTACAGGGGAAGGGAAACACCATATATTTT
CASSGLVQGKGNTIYF
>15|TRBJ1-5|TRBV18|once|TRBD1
TGTGCCAGCTCACCAGCGACAGGGGGCAATCAGCCCCAGCATTTT
CASSPATGGNQPQHF
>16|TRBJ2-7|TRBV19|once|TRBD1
TGTGCCAGTAGTATAGTAAAAACCGGGACAGGGGCCGGGCAGTACTTC
CASSIVKTGTGAGQYF
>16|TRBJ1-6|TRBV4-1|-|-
TGCGCCAGCAGCCAAGATCGGGCACAGGGCGATTCACCCCTCCACTTT
CASSQDRAQGDSPLHF
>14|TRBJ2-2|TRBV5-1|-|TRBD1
TGCGCCAGCAGGGACAGGGTAAACACCGGGGAGCTGTTTTTT
CASRDRVNTGELFF
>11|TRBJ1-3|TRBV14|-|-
TGTGCCAGCAGCCAAAAAAACACCATATATTTT
CASSQKNTIYF
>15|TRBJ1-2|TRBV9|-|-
TGTGCCAGCAGTAGGAGGGGAGTTAAATTCTATGGCTACACCTTC
CASSRRGVKFYGYTF
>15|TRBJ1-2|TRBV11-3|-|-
TGTGCCAGCAGCTTAGGGGCGAGGGAGTCCTATGGCTACACCTTC
CASSLGARESYGYTF
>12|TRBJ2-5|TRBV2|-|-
TGTGCCAGCCAACAGGGAAGAGAGACCCAGTACTTC
CASQQGRETQYF
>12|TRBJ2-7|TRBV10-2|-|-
TGCGCCAGCAGGTCAGGAGACCAGGGGCAGTACTTC
CASRSGDQGQYF